The text below deals with one T cell receptor (beta chain). No antigen is known for it. V trimming: 2 bases; J trimming: 1 base; junction bases outside the gene matches: 6. The CDR3 runs 16 residues. Germline lookup yields CDR1 MNHEY and CDR2 SMNVEV (reference sequence). These data originate in a study of blood T cells in healthy people across ages. The study's findings and limits: A conclusive naive versus antigen-experienced comparison was prevented by the unsorted PBMCs. Among long-lived donors, naive CD4+ cells were more numerous and diversity higher than in aged donors.

For every donor, a draw yielded 8.5 to 10 milliliters of peripheral blood. Using a J-beta primer mix together with a sample-barcoded 5' primer, a second PCR was run for 7 to 11 cycles. In TCRdb, the 5' RACE reads were re-called with MiXCR into one record per CDR3 protein. Altogether hundreds of thousands of distinct CDR3 sequences are present, about 46% being singletons, with the ten largest covering about a sixth. The sample consisted of blood. This chain connects TRBV27 to TRBJ2-5; 8 bases align to TRBD2. The TCR was taken from a man older than 75 in good health. CDR3 sequence (DNA): TGTGCCAGCAGTTTAACTAGCGGTCCTGTCCAAGAGACCCAGTACTTC. Translated: CASSLTSGPVQETQYF.